This TCR beta chain was captured by sequencing in a study of blood T cell repertoires in COVID-19. Overall study: From T cells, B-cell-depleted T cells, or PBMCs came the material, which was cDNA or gDNA.

Using immunoSEQ multiplex PCR, the repertoire was profiled, and TCRdb retains in-frame clones only, with some absent. The profile shows about 300,000 clones, about nine tenths of them singletons. The V and J ends lost 4 bases and 8 bases respectively, with 11 bases between them. Germline V lookup: CDR1 SQVTM, CDR2 ANQGSEA. The length of the CDR3 is 11 residues. This sequence originates from a woman in her late teens or twenties who had recovered from COVID-19. The specimen sequenced was PBMCs or T cells enriched from blood (not recorded which). The gene calls are TRBV29-1 and TRBJ1-2; D is possibly TRBD1 (5 bases). This chain's CDR3 is CSVVGDEGYTF. The CDR3, as DNA: TGCAGCGTTGTAGGGGATGAGGGCTACACCTTC.